This TCR beta chain was documented in a study of blood T cells in healthy people across ages. Primers used in a second PCR of about 7 to 12 cycles were a sample-barcoded 5' primer and a J-beta primer mix. TCRdb independently ran MiXCR on the 5' RACE reads; one entry per CDR3 protein. The sample holds about 800,000 distinct CDR3 sequences, 25% seen once. The V end lost 5 bases, the J end lost 5 bases, and 12 bases lay between the germline ends. There are 14 residues in the CDR3. Germline values: CDR1 MDHEN, CDR2 SYDVKM. This sample was also put to use in a study of T cells of mothers and their children. That work states: In the second PCR, M1S primer introduced barcodes and 2-4 random bases. Biologically related mothers and children overlapped slightly more than unrelated pairs, a non-significant difference. Evidence of persistent microchimeric T cell clones was absent.

V usage is TRBV28 and J usage is TRBJ1-4; no clear D gene. The sequencing input was blood. This receptor was obtained from a boy aged 5-17 years in good health. Written as DNA, the CDR3 is TGTGCCAGCAGTCCACAGCTCGGGAATGAAAAACTGTTTTTT. This sequence encodes CASSPQLGNEKLFF.